A single T cell receptor (beta chain) is shown here with its context. These data are taken from a study of T-cell reconstitution after alpha-beta-depleted transplantation in children. CDR3 length: 14 residues. Trimming removed 10 bases from V and 0 bases from J, with 13 bases in between. Germline CDR1 MNHNS, CDR2 SASEGT. Preparation of the TCRbeta library used unique molecular identifiers. TCRdb re-called the PCR reads with MiXCR, one entry per CDR3 protein. The sample includes around 600,000 distinct CDR3 sequences, around 17% of them seen just once. The chain uses TRBV6-1 and TRBJ1-5; D gene ambiguous. This TCR was recovered from a human donor who donated a stem cell graft to a child with acute myeloid leukemia. The sequenced sample was PBMCs from the stem cell graft donor, obtained from the stem cell graft. The CDR3 DNA sequence: TGTGCCACCCTTGAGGGCAGTAGCAATCAGCCCCAGCATTTT. This gives the protein CATLEGSSNQPQHF.